Presented here are 32 T cell receptor beta chains from one specimen sequenced in a study of T cells after posttransplantation cyclophosphamide. Clones were read by immunoSEQ multiplex PCR, and TCRdb kept only the in-frame ones, dropping some. The table lists 41,000 or so clones, with no singletons. The sequenced material came from PBMCs. These receptors were taken from a man younger than 45 in good health and a related stem cell transplant donor.

In its sample, this clone was seen a few times. CDR3 loop: CASSRQGLPYEQYF. CDR3 sequence (DNA): TGTGCCAGCAGCAGACAGGGGTTACCCTACGAGCAGTACTTC. This chain connects TRBV9 to TRBJ2-7; 8 bases agree with TRBD1. After removal of 4 bases from V and 2 bases from J, the junction contained 5 bases not matched to a gene. From germline, CDR1 is SGDLS and CDR2 YYNGEE. The CDR3 is made up of 14 amino acids.

As DNA, the CDR3 is TGTGCCAGCAGCTTAGGCTACGATTTTAACTATGGCTACACCTTC. This translates into CASSLGYDFNYGYTF. V gene TRBV7-2 combines with J gene TRBJ1-2; D gene ambiguous. This CDR3 spans 15 amino acids. Germline CDR1 and CDR2: SGHTA and FQGNSA. Trimming took 1 base from V and 1 from J, leaving 10 bases between them.

Many counts were recorded for this clone. The V and J genes are TRBV5-4 and TRBJ2-3; 11 bases map to TRBD1. This CDR3 has 15 residues. The V gene end was trimmed by 3 bases and the J gene end by 5 bases; junction bases not matched to a gene: 5. Germline CDR1 reads SGHNT; CDR2 reads YYREEE (reference sequence). As DNA, the CDR3 is TGTGCCAGCAGCTCACCGGGACAGGGGGTAGATACGCAGTATTTT. It encodes CASSSPGQGVDTQYF. The whole variable domain, filled in from reference TRBV5-4 and TRBJ2-3, reads ETGVTQSPTHLIKTRGQQVTLRCSSQSGHNTVSWYQQALGQGPQFIFQYYREEENGRGNFPPRFSGLQFPNYSSELNVNALELDDSALYLCASSSPGQGVDTQYFGPGTRLTVL.

This clone was found many times. The chain carries TRBV7-8 and TRBJ1-3, with a tentative D call TRBD1 (6 bases). Germline-derived CDR1 and CDR2 are SGHVS and FQNEAQ. The CDR3 covers 14 residues. V was clipped by 2 bases and J by 5 bases, with 10 bases between them. The CDR3 DNA is TGTGCCAGCAGCTTAACAGGGACGCGAAACACCATATATTTT. It is translated as CASSLTGTRNTIYF.

This clone came up many times. This rearrangement joins TRBV18 to TRBJ2-7; weak D call: TRBD1 (5 bases). Trimming stripped 7 bases from V and 5 bases from J, with 15 bases between. The V gene's germline CDR1 is KGHSH and CDR2 LQKENI. The CDR3 is 13 residues long. CDR3 nucleotides: TGTGCCAGCTATTCGGCAGGGTCCAACGAGCAGTACTTC. It is translated as CASYSAGSNEQYF.

In its sample, this clone was seen many times. The V and J genes are TRBV6-2 or TRBV6-3 and TRBJ2-7; no clear D gene. The V gene's germline CDR1 is MNHEY and CDR2 SVGEGT. V was cut by 0 bases and J by 2 bases, with 8 bases left in between. The CDR3 covers 14 residues. Written as DNA, the CDR3 is TGTGCCAGCAGTTACTCGGCGGTGACCTACGAGCAGTACTTC. Translating gives CASSYSAVTYEQYF.

This clone showed up many times. This chain connects TRBV7-2 to TRBJ2-7; tentatively, D is TRBD2 (7 bases). The germline V and J ends were trimmed by 6 bases and 5 bases, with 14 bases remaining between them. In germline, CDR1 is SGHTA, CDR2 FQGNSA. The CDR3 consists of 13 residues. The CDR3 is CASRPWGGDEQYF. The CDR3 nucleotides read TGTGCCAGCAGGCCCTGGGGGGGCGACGAGCAGTACTTC.

The rearrangement uses TRBV7-7 and TRBJ2-5, with D tentatively TRBD1 (10 bases). Germline assignment: CDR1 SSHAT and CDR2 FNYEAQ (reference sequence). The CDR3 is 15 residues long. CDR3 sequence: CASGRDRGLAETQYF. The CDR3 nucleotides read TGTGCTAGCGGGAGAGACAGGGGGCTGGCCGAGACCCAGTACTTC.

This clone was seen ten or more times. The CDR3 loop is CASSPQGYNSPLHF. DNA for the CDR3: TGTGCCAGCAGTCCTCAGGGATATAATTCACCCCTCCACTTT. The V call is TRBV28, the J call TRBJ1-6; D perhaps matches TRBD1 (5 bases). The length of the CDR3 is 14 residues. From germline, CDR1 is MDHEN and CDR2 SYDVKM. Deletions cut 5 bases from V and 4 bases from J, with 9 bases between.

This clone was counted many times. J is TRBJ1-6 and V is TRBV4-2, with unresolved D. V gave up 4 bases and J gave up 5 bases, with 12 bases separating them. This CDR3 has 15 amino acids. Germline loops: CDR1 LGHNA, CDR2 YNFKEQ. This CDR3 is CASSLNRQDNSPLHF. The CDR3 nucleotides read TGTGCCAGCAGCCTAAACCGGCAGGATAATTCACCCCTCCACTTT.

This clone has a handful of counts. The CDR3 here is CASSLPPGGGYSTDTQYF. The CDR3 nucleotides are TGTGCCAGCAGTTTACCCCCCGGCGGGGGGTATAGCACAGATACGCAGTATTTT. The chain carries TRBV28 and TRBJ2-3; 8 nucleotides agree with TRBD2. V was pared by 2 bases and J by 0 bases, with 10 bases of the junction left unmatched. CDR1 MDHEN and CDR2 SYDVKM come from the germline V gene. The length of the CDR3 is 18 residues. Combining the CDR3 with reference TRBV28 and TRBJ2-3 gives the whole variable domain DVKVTQSSRYLVKRTGEKVFLECVQDMDHENMFWYRQDPGLGLRLIYFSYDVKMKEKGDIPEGYSVSREKKERFSLILESASTNQTSMYLCASSLPPGGGYSTDTQYFGPGTRLTVL.

The chain employs TRBV24-1 and TRBJ1-2, with D unresolved. Germline CDR1 is KGHDR and CDR2 is SFDVKD. The V gene lost 4 bases and the J gene lost 6 bases, with 14 bases spanning the gap. The CDR3 is 14 residues long. The CDR3: CATSDPGGGHGYTF. As DNA, the CDR3 is TGTGCCACCAGTGACCCCGGAGGTGGGCATGGCTACACCTTC.

A remark on this clone: A much larger clone lies one base from this, so it may be a read error. In the same sample, other DNA sequences code for this CDR3. The chain is built from TRBV13 and TRBJ1-1, with TRBD1 identical over 9 bases. This CDR3 contains 18 residues. Germline CDR1 PRHDT, CDR2 FYEKMQ (reference sequence). The CDR3 loop reads CASSLGGGTGSMNTEAFF. The CDR3, as DNA: TGTGCCAGCAGCCTAGGGGGGGGGACAGGGTCGATGAACACTGAAGCTTTCTTT.

This clone was seen many times. The rearrangement joins TRBV5-5 to TRBJ2-2; TRBD1 matches at 8 bases. The CDR3 is 15 residues long. V shed 2 bases and J 5 bases; nucleotides not matched to a gene: 5. Germline V gene lookup returns CDR1 SGHKS and CDR2 YYEKEE (reference sequence). As DNA, the CDR3 is TGTGCCAGCAGCTTCGGACAGGGAGTGACCGGGGAGCTGTTTTTT. Amino acid sequence: CASSFGQGVTGELFF.

The rearrangement uses TRBV7-2 and TRBJ2-5; 9 positions match TRBD2. The CDR3 totals 15 residues. V was clipped by 3 bases and J by 1 base; unmatched bases: 3. Germline V gene lookup returns CDR1 SGHTA and CDR2 FQGNSA. DNA of the CDR3: TGTGCCAGCAGCTTGGCTAGCGGGACCCAAGAGACCCAGTACTTC. Residues: CASSLASGTQETQYF.

The V and J genes are TRBV20-1 and TRBJ2-5; 8 positions agree with TRBD2. Unmatched junction bases numbered 8, after V lost 6 bases and J lost 11 bases. The CDR3 runs to 11 residues. Germline CDR1 is DFQATT and CDR2 is SNEGSKA (reference sequence). As DNA, the CDR3 is TGCAGTGCGGTAGCGGGGCCCCTTCAGTACTTC. Its protein is CSAVAGPLQYF.

This clone was found many times. V usage is TRBV2 and J usage is TRBJ1-5; 8 bases align to TRBD1. V lost 6 bases and J lost 10; bases outside the gene matches: 5. This CDR3 spans 12 amino acids. CDR1 SNHLY and CDR2 FYNNEI come from the germline V gene. This CDR3 is CASRRTGKPQHF. The CDR3 DNA follows: TGTGCCAGCAGAAGGACAGGGAAACCCCAGCATTTT.

This clone was counted at least ten times. The V gene is TRBV6-5, the J gene TRBJ2-1; D unclear. The CDR3 runs 15 residues. The germline V gene encodes CDR1 MNHEY and CDR2 SVGAGI. Trimming removed 3 bases at V and 5 bases at J, with 14 bases between. CDR3 in amino acids: CASSYSRLGNNEQFF. As DNA, the CDR3 is TGTGCCAGCAGTTATTCCCGGCTAGGCAACAATGAGCAGTTCTTC.

This clone has at least ten counts. This chain uses TRBV27 with TRBJ1-6, with TRBD1 identical over 9 bases. This CDR3 comprises 14 residues. The V gene's germline CDR1 is MNHEY and CDR2 SMNVEV (reference sequence). V shed 4 bases, J shed 9 bases, and the junction held 4 bases outside the gene matches. The CDR3, as DNA: TGTGCCAGCAGTTCCGGACAGGGGATTTCACCCCTCCACTTT. This translates into CASSSGQGISPLHF.

This clone was seen many times. J is TRBJ1-1 and V is TRBV6-6; a possible D gene is TRBD1 (6 bases). Trimming took off 7 bases at V and 2 bases at J, with 14 bases between the two ends. CDR1 MNHNY and CDR2 SVGAGI come from the germline V gene (reference sequence). CDR3 size: 14 residues. The chain's CDR3 is CASTHPGQNTEAFF. DNA of the CDR3: TGTGCCAGCACCCACCCGGGACAAAACACTGAAGCTTTCTTT.

This clone was counted only a few times. This sample includes further DNA sequences coding for the same CDR3. The rearrangement joins TRBV6-1 to TRBJ1-2, with D possibly TRBD1 on 6 matching bases. The CDR3 is made up of 14 amino acids. CDR1 is MNHNS, CDR2 SASEGT, per germline. The germline V and J ends were trimmed by 3 bases and 5 bases, with 13 bases remaining between them. DNA for the CDR3: TGTGCCAGCAGTGATATTAAACAGGGATATGGCTACACCTTC. This gives the protein CASSDIKQGYGYTF.

This clone was picked up many times. The chain couples TRBV6-5 to TRBJ2-7, with TRBD1 matching 10 bases. Germline trimming cut 1 base from V and 4 bases from J; bases unmatched to any gene: 4. CDR3 length equals 15 residues. Germline CDR1 is MNHEY and CDR2 is SVGAGI. CDR3 sequence: CASSYFGQGEYEQYF. The CDR3, as DNA: TGTGCCAGCAGTTACTTCGGACAGGGGGAATACGAGCAGTACTTC.

This clone was seen more than once but under ten times. The J gene is TRBJ1-2, the V gene TRBV9; 8 positions match TRBD1. CDR1 is SGDLS and CDR2 is YYNGEE in the germline V gene. CDR3 length: 15 amino acids. With 3 bases clipped from V and 6 bases from J, the junction kept 10 bases outside the gene matches. The CDR3 DNA is TGTGCCAGCAGCGATCTCCAGGGGGCAGGACATGGCTACACCTTC. Its protein is CASSDLQGAGHGYTF.

This clone was detected many times. This chain connects TRBV11-2 to TRBJ2-1, with TRBD1 matching 8 bases. Trimming took 5 bases from V and 8 from J; bases not matched to a gene: 11. The length of the CDR3 is 15 residues. Germline CDR1 reads SGHAT; CDR2 reads FQNNGV. The CDR3 DNA reads as TGTGCCAGCAGCCCCCCGGGACAGGTGTTGGATGAGCAGTTCTTC. It codes for CASSPPGQVLDEQFF.

Ten or more counts support this clone. The chain combines TRBV5-6 with TRBJ1-1; D gene uncertain. The CDR3 sequence is 13 residues long. Germline CDR1 SGHDT, CDR2 YYEEEE. Trimming took 2 bases from V and 4 from J, leaving 9 bases between them. The CDR3 loop reads CASSFQRRTEAFF. CDR3 sequence (DNA): TGTGCCAGCAGCTTTCAGCGGCGCACTGAAGCTTTCTTT.

This clone showed up many times. J is TRBJ1-4 and V is TRBV10-1; 7 positions agree with TRBD1. The CDR3 extends over 14 amino acids. V lost 0 bases and J lost 6; bases outside the gene matches: 1. Germline V gives CDR1 WNHNN, CDR2 SYGVQD (reference sequence). For the CDR3, the DNA is TGCGCCAGCAGTGAGTCCACAGGGGATGAAAAACTGTTTTTT. This codes for CASSESTGDEKLFF.

Many counts were recorded for this clone. The chain joins TRBV7-9 to TRBJ2-4; TRBD2 matches at 13 bases. V lost 2 bases to trimming and J lost 7 bases; unmatched junction nucleotides: 8. This CDR3 is 17 amino acids long. Germline V gives CDR1 SEHNR, CDR2 FQNEAQ (reference sequence). CDR3 nucleotides: TGTGCCAGCAGCTTAACTAGCGGGGGGGCCCGGTATAACATTCAGTACTTC. It codes for CASSLTSGGARYNIQYF.

The CDR3 loop is CASSLGSGGPNTGELFF. For the CDR3, the DNA is TGCGCCAGCAGCTTGGGTAGCGGGGGGCCGAACACCGGGGAGCTGTTTTTT. This sequence joins TRBV5-1 and TRBJ2-2; TRBD2 agrees at 10 bases. Germline V gene data show CDR1 as SGHRS and CDR2 as YFSETQ. Trimming cost V 0 bases and J 0 bases; bases outside gene matches: 2. This CDR3 contains 17 residues.

This clone was recorded many times. The chain carries TRBV13 and TRBJ2-1, with D perhaps matching TRBD1 (7 bases). The CDR3 runs 16 residues. CDR1 and CDR2 from the germline V gene are PRHDT and FYEKMQ (reference sequence). The germline V and J ends were trimmed by 7 bases and 4 bases, with 20 bases remaining between them. The CDR3, as DNA: TGTGCCAGCACCCCCCGGAGGCAGGGGGGATACAATGAGCAGTTCTTC. This codes for CASTPRRQGGYNEQFF.

This clone was seen ten or more times. The chain recombines TRBV28 with TRBJ1-5; TRBD1 matches 7 bases. The junction had 6 bases not matched to a gene; V was cut back by 8 bases and J by 5 bases. Per germline, CDR1 MDHEN and CDR2 SYDVKM. The CDR3 has 13 amino acids. The DNA for the CDR3 is TGTGCCAGCTCGACAGGGTTCGATCAGCCCCAGCATTTT. This gives the protein CASSTGFDQPQHF.

This clone was counted many times. The chain is built from TRBV24-1 and TRBJ1-2; D is unresolved. The CDR3 spans 16 residues. Trimming stripped 4 bases from V and 4 bases from J, with 18 bases between. CDR1 is KGHDR and CDR2 is SFDVKD in the germline V gene. CDR3 loop: CATSDPSAGESYGYTF. CDR3 sequence (DNA): TGTGCCACCAGTGACCCCTCGGCAGGAGAAAGCTATGGCTACACCTTC.

The V call is TRBV9, the J call TRBJ1-5, with a possible D match to TRBD1 (5 bases). CDR1 is SGDLS, CDR2 YYNGEE, per germline. V was shortened by 0 bases and J by 0 bases, with 7 bases between the two germline ends. The CDR3 totals 15 residues. In DNA form, the CDR3 reads TGTGCCAGCAGCGTAGAGGACAATAGCAATCAGCCCCAGCATTTT. Residues: CASSVEDNSNQPQHF.